Listed below are T cell receptor beta chains from one sample, sequenced in a study of PD-1 blockade in classical Hodgkin lymphoma. Only in-frame clones appear in the TCRdb table, and some are missing; sequencing was by immunoSEQ multiplex PCR. The sample lists 25,000 or so clones; 88% were seen once. The sample was peripheral blood mononuclear cells (PBMCs), taken before the fourth cycle of nivolumab. The receptors originated from a human donor with classical Hodgkin lymphoma. Both conserved end residues are part of each CDR3. A D gene is named only where the DNA matches it firmly. The size field is filled for only some rows; it gives once, few, many or a size class.

clone size: .; J gene: TRBJ2-7; D gene: TRBD2; V gene: TRBV29-1; CDR3 DNA: TGCAGCGTTGGGACTAGACTAAGGTCCTACGAGCAGTACTTC; CDR3 protein: CSVGTRLRSYEQYF
clone size: .; J gene: TRBJ2-3; D gene: .; V gene: TRBV19; CDR3 DNA: TGTGCCAGTAGTATAGTTACGAATCTAGGGGATACGCAGTATTTT; CDR3 protein: CASSIVTNLGDTQYF
clone size: .; J gene: TRBJ2-3; D gene: .; V gene: TRBV13; CDR3 DNA: TGTGCCAGCAGCTTAGGAGGGGATTTACAGTATTTT; CDR3 protein: CASSLGGDLQYF
clone size: .; J gene: TRBJ2-5; D gene: .; V gene: TRBV12-5; CDR3 DNA: TGTGCTAGTGGTTTGGTAGAGACCCAGTACTTC; CDR3 protein: CASGLVETQYF
clone size: .; J gene: TRBJ2-1; D gene: TRBD2; V gene: TRBV5-4; CDR3 DNA: TGTGCCAGCAGCTTGGCCGGGGGGGAGTTCTTC; CDR3 protein: CASSLAGGEFF
clone size: .; J gene: TRBJ1-6; D gene: .; V gene: TRBV19; CDR3 DNA: TGTGCCAGTACCCCAGCCACCCGAGCCTCACCCCTCCACTTT; CDR3 protein: CASTPATRASPLHF
clone size: .; J gene: TRBJ1-5; D gene: .; V gene: TRBV2; CDR3 DNA: TGTGCCAGCAGTGAAGCTAGACGGACCAATCAGCCCCAGCATTTT; CDR3 protein: CASSEARRTNQPQHF
clone size: .; J gene: TRBJ2-7; D gene: TRBD2; V gene: TRBV4-2; CDR3 DNA: TGTGCCAGCAGTCAACCGACGGGAGGGGCCTACGAGCAGTACTTC; CDR3 protein: CASSQPTGGAYEQYF
clone size: .; J gene: TRBJ1-5; D gene: .; V gene: TRBV7-7; CDR3 DNA: TGTGCCAGCAGCCGACAGGACAATCAGCCCCAGCATTTT; CDR3 protein: CASSRQDNQPQHF
clone size: .; J gene: TRBJ2-1; D gene: TRBD2; V gene: TRBV18; CDR3 DNA: TGTGCCAGCTCACCCTCACTAGCGGGAGTTTCTGAGCAGTTCTTC; CDR3 protein: CASSPSLAGVSEQFF
clone size: .; J gene: TRBJ1-1; D gene: .; V gene: TRBV7-9; CDR3 DNA: TGTGCCACCCATGACAGCATGAACACTGAAGCTTTCTTT; CDR3 protein: CATHDSMNTEAFF
clone size: .; J gene: TRBJ2-7; D gene: .; V gene: TRBV7-9; CDR3 DNA: TGTGCCAGCAGCCCCAGAGGCCCCCACGAGCAGTACTTC; CDR3 protein: CASSPRGPHEQYF
clone size: .; J gene: TRBJ1-6; D gene: .; V gene: TRBV5-4; CDR3 DNA: TGTGCCAGCAGCTTGGGTTCCCGGAATAATTCACCCCTCCACTTT; CDR3 protein: CASSLGSRNNSPLHF
clone size: .; J gene: TRBJ2-1; D gene: .; V gene: TRBV6-5; CDR3 DNA: TGTGCCAGCAGCGACTGGCACTCCTACAATGAGCAGTTCTTC; CDR3 protein: CASSDWHSYNEQFF
clone size: .; J gene: TRBJ1-5; D gene: .; V gene: TRBV6-1; CDR3 DNA: TGTGCCAGCAGTGAAAATCCGGGGGCTCAGCCCCAGCATTTT; CDR3 protein: CASSENPGAQPQHF
clone size: .; J gene: TRBJ2-5; D gene: TRBD1; V gene: TRBV25-1; CDR3 DNA: TGTGCCAGCAGTAGGACGACAGGGGGCCAAGAGACCCAGTACTTC; CDR3 protein: CASSRTTGGQETQYF
clone size: .; J gene: TRBJ2-7; D gene: .; V gene: TRBV15; CDR3 DNA: TGTGCCACCAGCAGAGATTACTTTGGCGAGCAGTACTTC; CDR3 protein: CATSRDYFGEQYF
clone size: once; J gene: TRBJ2-5; D gene: .; V gene: TRBV15; CDR3 DNA: TGTGCCACCAGCAGAGATAATGGCATCGAGACCCAGTACTTC; CDR3 protein: CATSRDNGIETQYF
clone size: .; J gene: TRBJ1-4; D gene: .; V gene: TRBV10-3; CDR3 DNA: TGTGCCATCAGCCCGACCGGTGCAACTAATGAAAAACTGTTTTTT; CDR3 protein: CAISPTGATNEKLFF
clone size: .; J gene: TRBJ1-3; D gene: .; V gene: TRBV9; CDR3 DNA: TGTGCCAGCAGCGTCGGGGAGTCTGGAAACACCATATATTTT; CDR3 protein: CASSVGESGNTIYF
clone size: .; J gene: TRBJ2-1; D gene: .; V gene: TRBV9; CDR3 DNA: TGTGCCAGCAGCGTAAGACCCACGGGCTACAATGAGCAGTTCTTC; CDR3 protein: CASSVRPTGYNEQFF
clone size: .; J gene: TRBJ2-7; D gene: .; V gene: TRBV5-1; CDR3 DNA: TGCGCCAGCAGCTCGCTGAATCCCTACGAGCAGTACTTC; CDR3 protein: CASSSLNPYEQYF
clone size: .; J gene: TRBJ2-2; D gene: .; V gene: TRBV11-2; CDR3 DNA: TGTGCCAGCAGCACACTTAGCGGATCGAACACCGGGGAGCTGTTTTTT; CDR3 protein: CASSTLSGSNTGELFF
clone size: .; J gene: TRBJ2-2; D gene: .; V gene: TRBV5-1; CDR3 DNA: TGCGCCAGCAGCTACATAGCGTCGGGGGAGCTGTTTTTT; CDR3 protein: CASSYIASGELFF
clone size: .; J gene: TRBJ2-1; D gene: .; V gene: TRBV7-6; CDR3 DNA: TGTGCCAGCAGCTTAGGACGGGAAACTGAGCAGTTCTTC; CDR3 protein: CASSLGRETEQFF
clone size: once; J gene: TRBJ1-6; D gene: .; V gene: TRBV6-1; CDR3 DNA: TGTGCCAGCAGTGAATCGACGGGGGCAGGTTCACCCCTCCACTTT; CDR3 protein: CASSESTGAGSPLHF
clone size: .; J gene: TRBJ2-7; D gene: TRBD1; V gene: TRBV11-2; CDR3 DNA: TGTGCCAGCAGCTTAGAGGGGACAGTTCGATTAAAGCAGTACTTC; CDR3 protein: CASSLEGTVRLKQYF
clone size: .; J gene: TRBJ2-3; D gene: .; V gene: TRBV9; CDR3 DNA: TGTGCCAGCAGCGTGGGGGTCGGGGACACAGATACGCAGTATTTT; CDR3 protein: CASSVGVGDTDTQYF
clone size: .; J gene: TRBJ2-2; D gene: .; V gene: TRBV13; CDR3 DNA: TGTGCCAGCAGCCTAAGCCGGACCATAACCGGGGAGCTGTTTTTT; CDR3 protein: CASSLSRTITGELFF
clone size: .; J gene: TRBJ2-4; D gene: .; V gene: TRBV10-3; CDR3 DNA: TGTGCCATCAGCCAAGAAGTAGCCAAAAACATTCAGTACTTC; CDR3 protein: CAISQEVAKNIQYF
clone size: once; J gene: TRBJ2-4; D gene: .; V gene: TRBV12-5; CDR3 DNA: TGTGCTAGTGGCCCTCGGGACGGAAACATTCAGTACTTC; CDR3 protein: CASGPRDGNIQYF
clone size: .; J gene: TRBJ2-3; D gene: .; V gene: TRBV7-2; CDR3 DNA: TGTGCCAGCAGCTTAACGCCGGGCAACACAGATACGCAGTATTTT; CDR3 protein: CASSLTPGNTDTQYF
clone size: medium-sized; J gene: TRBJ2-7; D gene: .; V gene: TRBV2; CDR3 DNA: TGTGCCAGCAGTGAAGAAGGACAGAGCTACGAGCAGTACTTC; CDR3 protein: CASSEEGQSYEQYF
clone size: .; J gene: TRBJ2-1; D gene: TRBD2; V gene: TRBV4-1; CDR3 DNA: TGCGCCAGCAGCCAAGATCTTCCGACTAGCGGGACGTACTACAATGAGCAGTTCTTC; CDR3 protein: CASSQDLPTSGTYYNEQFF
clone size: .; J gene: TRBJ2-5; D gene: .; V gene: TRBV18; CDR3 DNA: TGTGCCAGCTCACCACGAAATATAGGCGGGGACCAAGAGACCCAGTACTTC; CDR3 protein: CASSPRNIGGDQETQYF
clone size: .; J gene: TRBJ2-3; D gene: TRBD2; V gene: TRBV4-2; CDR3 DNA: TGTGCCAGCAGCCATGGAACTTTATTTAGCGGGGGGGGCACAGATACGCAGTATTTT; CDR3 protein: CASSHGTLFSGGGTDTQYF
clone size: few; J gene: TRBJ2-1; D gene: TRBD1; V gene: TRBV28; CDR3 DNA: TGTGCCAGCAACCCAAACCCAGGGGGCGCATTTAATGAGCAGTTCTTC; CDR3 protein: CASNPNPGGAFNEQFF
clone size: .; J gene: TRBJ2-5; D gene: TRBD1; V gene: TRBV4-1; CDR3 DNA: TGCGCCAGCAGCCCCGGGACAGACAAGTGGACCCAGTACTTC; CDR3 protein: CASSPGTDKWTQYF
clone size: .; J gene: TRBJ2-7; D gene: TRBD2; V gene: TRBV5-1; CDR3 DNA: TGCGCCAGCAGCCCGGGGAGTAGCGGGAATGAGCAGTACTTC; CDR3 protein: CASSPGSSGNEQYF
clone size: .; J gene: TRBJ2-6; D gene: TRBD1; V gene: TRBV14; CDR3 DNA: TGTGCCAGCAGCGGGGGGACAGGGCGGACTGCTGGGGCCAACGTCCTGACTTTC; CDR3 protein: CASSGGTGRTAGANVLTF